This T cell receptor (beta chain) was sequenced during a study of identifying expanded T cells in peripheral blood. General study findings and limits: Variance in clone template counts between approximately two-week samples significantly increased with total template count across all healthy donors. About 1.2 clones differed between technical replicates, versus around 16 and 19 over time.

V was cut by 1 base and J by 1 base, with 7 bases left in between. The CDR3 extends over 14 amino acids. Germline assignment: CDR1 LNHDA and CDR2 SQIVND (reference sequence). The data were produced by immunoSEQ multiplex PCR, yet TCRdb's version contains in-frame clones alone and is incomplete. This sample has more than 80,000 clones, with about 91% found just once. During the collection period, no donor immune events like infections were recorded. Comment on this clone: Its antigen is unknown.

The genes are TRBV19 and TRBJ2-5; D is perhaps TRBD1 (6 bases). Input material: blood. The TCR was taken from a person aged 18-69 years in good health. The CDR3 DNA follows: TGTGCCAGTAGTATAGCAGGGGTCCAAGAGACCCAGTACTTC. The encoded protein is CASSIAGVQETQYF.